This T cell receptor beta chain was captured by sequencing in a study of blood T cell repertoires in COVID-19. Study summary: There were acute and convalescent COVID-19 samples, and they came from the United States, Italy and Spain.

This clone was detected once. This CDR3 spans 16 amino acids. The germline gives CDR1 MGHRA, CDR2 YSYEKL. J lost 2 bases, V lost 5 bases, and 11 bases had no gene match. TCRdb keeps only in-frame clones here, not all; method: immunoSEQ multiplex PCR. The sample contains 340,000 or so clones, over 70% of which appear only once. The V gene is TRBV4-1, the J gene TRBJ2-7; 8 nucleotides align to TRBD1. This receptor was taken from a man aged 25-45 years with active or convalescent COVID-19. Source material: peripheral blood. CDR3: CASSAPSRDRTYEQYF. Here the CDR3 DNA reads TGCGCCAGCAGCGCCCCGTCCCGGGACAGGACCTACGAGCAGTACTTC.